These 2 T cell receptor beta chains came from one sample sequenced in a study of shared clonotypes between healthy human individuals. The assay was immunoSEQ multiplex PCR, and TCRdb's table has in-frame clones only and misses some. The repertoire includes some 2,500,000 clones, roughly 93% of them detected once, and about 0.34% sits in the top ten. Sequencing was done on a sample of naive CD4+ T cells from PBMCs. Specified subset: CD45RA+ positively selected. The source is a young man in good health. Some clones in this sample may be carry-over from other donors' samples.

Comments on this clone: At one of its ends the junction is not consistent with the germline gene, which may arise from a read error. This chain links TRBV20-1 with TRBJ2-7; tentatively, D is TRBD2 (6 bases). The CDR3 loop spans 9 amino acids. Germline V gene data show CDR1 as DFQATT and CDR2 as SNEGSKA (reference sequence). CDR3 loop: CSAGGPRHF. CDR3 coding DNA: TGCAGTGCGGGAGGCCCCCGGCACTTC.

The rearrangement links TRBV7-9 to TRBJ2-1, with a weak D call TRBD2 (6 bases). The ends were cut back, 0 bases at V and 9 bases at J, with 9 bases in the middle. The CDR3 spans 13 residues. The germline V gene has CDR1 SEHNR and CDR2 FQNEAQ (reference sequence). CDR3 DNA sequence: TGTGCCAGCAGCTTAGCGGAGGGAGGTGAGCAGTTCTTC. Translating gives CASSLAEGGEQFF.